This record concerns one T cell receptor beta chain sequence. The antigen is unknown. Unique molecular identifiers were incorporated during preparation of the TCRbeta library. TCRdb called the PCR reads again in MiXCR, with one record for every CDR3 protein. The data show a few hundred thousand distinct CDR3 sequences, with 20% to 30% seen just once and more than 4.5% held by the top ten. The entry originates in a study of T-cell reconstitution after alpha-beta-depleted transplantation in children. Findings of the study overall: Newly produced T cells mostly provided counts and TCRbeta diversity after one year, as hyperexpanded clones declined.

This TCR came from a female patient under 10 years old who had a stem cell transplant for congenital amegakaryocytic thrombocytopenia, so the T cells may come from the graft donor. The specimen was PBMCs, mostly from graft donor cells, collected 360 days after TCRalphabeta/CD19-depleted stem cell transplant.

CDR3 nucleotide sequence: TGTGCCAGCAGTTTATTAGGGTTAGCGGGTAATGAGCAGTTCTTC. Protein product: CASSLLGLAGNEQFF. The rearrangement links TRBV27 to TRBJ2-1, with 7 bases identical to TRBD2. CDR1 and CDR2 (germline): MNHEY, SMNVEV (reference sequence). The length of the CDR3 is 15 residues. With V trimmed by 1 base and J by 7 bases, 7 bases remained unmatched.